This T cell receptor (beta chain) derives from a study of blood T cell repertoires in COVID-19. At the level of the study: Spain, Italy and the United States supplied samples that represented acute and convalescent COVID-19. Sources were T cells, B-cell-depleted T cells, or PBMCs; the material itself was cDNA or gDNA.

Original processing notes: It was from reference gene primer amplification that nucleated cell counts were estimated. The table came from immunoSEQ multiplex PCR; TCRdb's copy has only in-frame clones and leaves some out. That table gives V, J and clone size, and the DNA gave D and trimming. This repertoire shows over 150,000 clones, around 80% found once; its top ten account for 6% to 8%. CDR3 length equals 14 residues. Germline CDR1 reads LGHNA; CDR2 reads YNFKEQ. Trimming removed 2 bases at V and 3 bases at J, with 8 bases between. The chain couples TRBV4-2 to TRBJ2-1; tentatively, D is TRBD1 (5 bases). This receptor was identified in a human donor with acute or convalescent COVID-19. The donor label of this sample is uncertain. Material for sequencing was peripheral blood. The CDR3 DNA follows: TGTGCCAGCAGCCAAATGACAGTCTACAATGAGCAGTTCTTC. Translated: CASSQMTVYNEQFF.